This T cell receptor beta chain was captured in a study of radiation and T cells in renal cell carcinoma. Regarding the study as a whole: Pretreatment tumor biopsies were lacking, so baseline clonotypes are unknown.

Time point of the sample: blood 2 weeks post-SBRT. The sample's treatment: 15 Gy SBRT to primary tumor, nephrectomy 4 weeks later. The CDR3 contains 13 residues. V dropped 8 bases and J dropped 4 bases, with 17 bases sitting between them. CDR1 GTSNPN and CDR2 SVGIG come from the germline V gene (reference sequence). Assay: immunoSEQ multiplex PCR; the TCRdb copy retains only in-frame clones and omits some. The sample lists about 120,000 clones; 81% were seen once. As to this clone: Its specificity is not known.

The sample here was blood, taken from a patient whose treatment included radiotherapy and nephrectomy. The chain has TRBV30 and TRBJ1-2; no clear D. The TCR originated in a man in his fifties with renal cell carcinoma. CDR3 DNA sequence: TGTGCCGGTGGCCAGGATTTTAGCTATGGCTACACCTTC. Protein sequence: CAGGQDFSYGYTF.